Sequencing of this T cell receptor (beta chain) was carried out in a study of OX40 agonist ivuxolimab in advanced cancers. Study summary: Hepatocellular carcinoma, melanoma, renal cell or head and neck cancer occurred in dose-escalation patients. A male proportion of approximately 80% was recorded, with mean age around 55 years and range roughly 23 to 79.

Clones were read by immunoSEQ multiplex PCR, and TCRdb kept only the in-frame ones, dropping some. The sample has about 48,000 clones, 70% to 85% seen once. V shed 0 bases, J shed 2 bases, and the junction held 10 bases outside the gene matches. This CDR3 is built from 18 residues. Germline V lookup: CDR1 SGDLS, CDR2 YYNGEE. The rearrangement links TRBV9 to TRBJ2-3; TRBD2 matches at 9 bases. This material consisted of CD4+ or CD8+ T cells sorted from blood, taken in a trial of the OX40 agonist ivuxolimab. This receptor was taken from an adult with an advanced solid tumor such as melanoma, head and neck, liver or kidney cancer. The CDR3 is CASSVGPSGDAVTDTQYF. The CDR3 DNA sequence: TGTGCCAGCAGCGTAGGACCTAGCGGGGACGCGGTCACAGATACGCAGTATTTT.